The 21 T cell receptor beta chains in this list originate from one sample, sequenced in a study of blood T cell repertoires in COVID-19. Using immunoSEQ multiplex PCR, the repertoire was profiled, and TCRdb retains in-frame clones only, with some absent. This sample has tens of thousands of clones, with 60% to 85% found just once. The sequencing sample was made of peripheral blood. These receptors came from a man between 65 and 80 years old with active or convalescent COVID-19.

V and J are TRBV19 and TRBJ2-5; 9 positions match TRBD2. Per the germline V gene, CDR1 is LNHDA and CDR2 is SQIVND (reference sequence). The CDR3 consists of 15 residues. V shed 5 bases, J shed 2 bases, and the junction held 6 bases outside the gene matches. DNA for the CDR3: TGTGCCAGTAGTTCCCTAGCGGGGCCACAAGAGACCCAGTACTTC. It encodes CASSSLAGPQETQYF.

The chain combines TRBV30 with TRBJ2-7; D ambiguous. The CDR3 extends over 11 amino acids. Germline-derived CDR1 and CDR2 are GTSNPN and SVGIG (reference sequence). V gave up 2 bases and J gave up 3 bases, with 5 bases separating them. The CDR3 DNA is TGTGCCTGGAGTCTTATCTACGAGCAGTACTTC. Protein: CAWSLIYEQYF.

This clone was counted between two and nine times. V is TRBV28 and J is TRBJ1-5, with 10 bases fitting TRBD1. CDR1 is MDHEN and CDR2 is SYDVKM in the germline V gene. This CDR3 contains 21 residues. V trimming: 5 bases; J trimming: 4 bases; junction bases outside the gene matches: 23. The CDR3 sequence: CASSPLGTGDFLQRRNQPQHF. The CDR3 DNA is TGTGCCAGCAGTCCCCTTGGGACAGGGGATTTTCTACAACGCCGGAATCAGCCCCAGCATTTT.

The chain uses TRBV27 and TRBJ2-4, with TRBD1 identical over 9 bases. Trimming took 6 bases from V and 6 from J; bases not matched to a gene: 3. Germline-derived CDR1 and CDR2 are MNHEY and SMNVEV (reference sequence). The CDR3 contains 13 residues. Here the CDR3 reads CASSQDRGNIQYF. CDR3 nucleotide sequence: TGTGCCAGCAGCCAGGACAGGGGAAACATTCAGTACTTC.

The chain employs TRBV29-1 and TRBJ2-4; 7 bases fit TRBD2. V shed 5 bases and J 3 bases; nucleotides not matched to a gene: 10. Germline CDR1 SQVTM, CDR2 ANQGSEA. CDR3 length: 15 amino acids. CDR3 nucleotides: TGCAGCGTTCGTGGCGGGGGTGTTGTCAAAAACATTCAGTACTTC. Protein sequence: CSVRGGGVVKNIQYF.

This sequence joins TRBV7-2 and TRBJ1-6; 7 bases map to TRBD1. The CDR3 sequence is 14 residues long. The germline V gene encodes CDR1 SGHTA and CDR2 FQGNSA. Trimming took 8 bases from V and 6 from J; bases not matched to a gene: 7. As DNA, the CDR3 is TGTGCCAGCCCCATCAGGGGGGCTAATTCACCCCTCCACTTT. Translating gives CASPIRGANSPLHF.

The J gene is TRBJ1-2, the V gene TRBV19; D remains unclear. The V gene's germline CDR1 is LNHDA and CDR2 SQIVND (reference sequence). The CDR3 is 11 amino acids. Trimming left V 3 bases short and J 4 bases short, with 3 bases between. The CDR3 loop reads CASSIGYGYTF. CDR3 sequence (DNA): TGTGCCAGTAGTATCGGCTATGGCTACACCTTC.

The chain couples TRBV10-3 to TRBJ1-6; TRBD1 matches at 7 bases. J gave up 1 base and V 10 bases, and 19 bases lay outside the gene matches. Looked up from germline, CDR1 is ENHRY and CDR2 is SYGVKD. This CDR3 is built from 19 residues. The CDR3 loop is CATQGTLDAGGSYNSPLHF. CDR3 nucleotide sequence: TGTGCCACACAGGGGACCCTTGACGCCGGGGGATCCTATAATTCACCCCTCCACTTT.

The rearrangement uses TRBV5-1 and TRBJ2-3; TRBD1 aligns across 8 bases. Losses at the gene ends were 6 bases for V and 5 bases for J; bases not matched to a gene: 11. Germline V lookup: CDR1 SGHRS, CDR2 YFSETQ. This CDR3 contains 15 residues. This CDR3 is CASINGGTGRDTQYF. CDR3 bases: TGCGCCAGCATAAATGGGGGGACAGGAAGAGATACGCAGTATTTT.

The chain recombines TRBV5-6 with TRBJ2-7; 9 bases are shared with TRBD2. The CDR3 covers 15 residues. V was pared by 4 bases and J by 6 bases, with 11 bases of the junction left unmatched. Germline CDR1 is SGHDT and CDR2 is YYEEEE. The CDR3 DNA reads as TGTGCCAGCAGCCTAGGCGGGGGGGCCATCCGCGAGCAGTACTTC. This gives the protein CASSLGGGAIREQYF.

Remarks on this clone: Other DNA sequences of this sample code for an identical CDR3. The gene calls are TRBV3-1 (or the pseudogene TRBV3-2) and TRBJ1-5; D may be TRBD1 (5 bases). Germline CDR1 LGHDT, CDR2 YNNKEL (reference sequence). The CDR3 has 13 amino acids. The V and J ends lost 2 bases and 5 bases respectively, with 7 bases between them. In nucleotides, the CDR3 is TGTGCCAGCAGCCAACAAGGGGATCAGCCCCAGCATTTT. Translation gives CASSQQGDQPQHF.

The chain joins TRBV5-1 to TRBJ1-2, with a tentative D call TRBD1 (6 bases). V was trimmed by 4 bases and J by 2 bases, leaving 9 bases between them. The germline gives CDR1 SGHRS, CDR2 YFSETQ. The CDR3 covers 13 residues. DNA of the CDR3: TGCGCCAGCAGCCTAGGACAGAACTATGGCTACACCTTC. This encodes CASSLGQNYGYTF.

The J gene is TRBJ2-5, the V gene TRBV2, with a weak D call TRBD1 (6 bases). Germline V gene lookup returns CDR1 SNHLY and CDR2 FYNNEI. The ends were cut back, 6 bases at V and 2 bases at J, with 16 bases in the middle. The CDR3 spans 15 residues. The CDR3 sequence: CASSENDQGQETQYF. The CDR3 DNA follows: TGTGCCAGCAGCGAAAACGATCAGGGGCAAGAGACCCAGTACTTC.

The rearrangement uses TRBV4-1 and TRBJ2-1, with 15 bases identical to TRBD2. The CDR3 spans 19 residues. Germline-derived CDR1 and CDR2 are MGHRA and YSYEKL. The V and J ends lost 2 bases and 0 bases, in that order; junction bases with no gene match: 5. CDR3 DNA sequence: TGCGCCAGCAGCCAACCGGGACTAGCGGGGGGTAGCTCCTACAATGAGCAGTTCTTC. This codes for CASSQPGLAGGSSYNEQFF.

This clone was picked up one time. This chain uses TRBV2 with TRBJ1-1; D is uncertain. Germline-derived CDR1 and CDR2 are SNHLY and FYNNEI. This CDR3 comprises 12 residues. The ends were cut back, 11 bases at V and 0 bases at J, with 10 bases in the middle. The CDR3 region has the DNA TGTGCCGGCCGGGAGTTGAACACTGAAGCTTTCTTT. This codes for CAGRELNTEAFF.

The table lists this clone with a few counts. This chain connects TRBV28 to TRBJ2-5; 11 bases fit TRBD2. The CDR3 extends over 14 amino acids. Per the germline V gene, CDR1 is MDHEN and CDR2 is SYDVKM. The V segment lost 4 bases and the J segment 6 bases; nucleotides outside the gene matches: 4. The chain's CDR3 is CASSSSSGGKTQYF. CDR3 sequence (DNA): TGTGCCAGCAGTTCCTCTAGCGGGGGGAAGACCCAGTACTTC.

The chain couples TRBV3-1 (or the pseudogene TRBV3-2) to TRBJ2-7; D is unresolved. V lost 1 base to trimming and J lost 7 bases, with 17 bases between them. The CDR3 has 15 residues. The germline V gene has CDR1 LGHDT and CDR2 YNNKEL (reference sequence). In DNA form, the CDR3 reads TGTGCCAGCAGCCAAGGGCAAGTCATCCGTTCTGAGCAGTACTTC. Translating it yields CASSQGQVIRSEQYF.

CDR3 coding DNA: TGTGCCAGTAGGGGAGAATATTACACTGAAGCTTTCTTT. Protein: CASRGEYYTEAFF. This chain connects TRBV19 to TRBJ1-1; no definite D call. The V gene lost 6 bases and the J gene lost 3 bases, with 11 bases spanning the gap. CDR3 length: 13 amino acids. Per the germline V gene, CDR1 is LNHDA and CDR2 is SQIVND (reference sequence).

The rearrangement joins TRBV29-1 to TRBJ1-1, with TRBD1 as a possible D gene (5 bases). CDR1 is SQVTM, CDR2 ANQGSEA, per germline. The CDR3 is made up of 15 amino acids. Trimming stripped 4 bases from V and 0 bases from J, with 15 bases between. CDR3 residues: CSVVRQLGVNTEAFF. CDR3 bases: TGCAGCGTTGTTCGACAGCTAGGTGTGAACACTGAAGCTTTCTTT. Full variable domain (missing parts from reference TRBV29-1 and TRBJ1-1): SAVISQKPSRDICQRGTSLTIQCQVDSQVTMMFWYRQQPGQSLTLIATANQGSEATYESGFVIDKFPISRPNLTFSTLTVSNMSPEDSSIYLCSVVRQLGVNTEAFFGQGTRLTVV.

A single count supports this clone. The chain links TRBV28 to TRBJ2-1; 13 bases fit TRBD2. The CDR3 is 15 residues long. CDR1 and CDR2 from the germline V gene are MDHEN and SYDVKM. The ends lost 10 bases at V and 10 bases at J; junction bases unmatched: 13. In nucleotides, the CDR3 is TGTGCCATGACCAAGGGGACTAGCGGGGTTGGGGAGCAGTTCTTC. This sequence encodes CAMTKGTSGVGEQFF.

In DNA, the CDR3 is TGTGCCAGCAGCTTGTCGGCTAGTAGAAAGACCCAGTACTTC. Protein: CASSLSASRKTQYF. The chain recombines TRBV5-6 with TRBJ2-5; D call uncertain. The CDR3 is 14 amino acids. Germline values: CDR1 SGHDT, CDR2 YYEEEE. Trimming cost V 1 base and J 6 bases, with 13 bases left between them.